Each of the 29 T cell receptor beta chains below was sequenced from the same sample in a study of metastatic and nonmetastatic thyroid tumors. TCRdb reanalyzed the PCR reads with MiXCR. Found here are tens of thousands of clones, 12% of them singletons; the top ten hold 7% to 9%. Every patient underwent thyroid surgery untreated. Input material: tumor tissue. The receptors shown here come from a female donor with papillary thyroid cancer or a benign thyroid nodule (not recorded which). Some clones in this sample may be carry-over from other donors' samples.

As regards this clone: A read error may explain this, as a much larger clone is one base away. V is TRBV10-3 and J is TRBJ1-1; TRBD1 aligns across 8 bases. CDR1 and CDR2 from the germline V gene are ENHRY and SYGVKD. The CDR3 totals 13 residues. CDR3 amino acids: CAISDRQGAEASF. For the CDR3, the DNA is TGTGCCATCAGTGATAGGCAGGGGGCTGAAGCTTCCTTT.

Ten or more counts support this clone. The chain joins TRBV12-3 or TRBV12-4 to TRBJ1-1, with no clear D. The CDR3 spans 12 residues. V gave up 3 bases and J gave up 5 bases, with 7 bases separating them. CDR3 sequence: CASSLTRTEAFF. CDR3 nucleotides: TGTGCCAGCAGTTTGACGAGGACTGAAGCTTTCTTT.

This clone has a count of ten or more. V and J are TRBV6-1 and TRBJ1-2; tentatively, D is TRBD1 (6 bases). V gave up 2 bases and J gave up 4 bases, with 17 bases separating them. Germline assignment: CDR1 MNHNS and CDR2 SASEGT. The CDR3 extends over 16 amino acids. The CDR3 region has the DNA TGTGCCAGCAGTGAAACGCTAGGGGGGACTGGCTATGGCTACACCTTC. Translation gives CASSETLGGTGYGYTF.

In the case of this clone: A much larger clone sits a single nucleotide away, making a read error possible. In the same sample, other DNA sequences code for this CDR3. V is TRBV7-2 and J is TRBJ1-5, with D hard to call. Per the germline V gene, CDR1 is SGHTA and CDR2 is FQGNSA. CDR3 length equals 13 residues. CDR3 nucleotide sequence: TGTGCCAGCAGCTTACAGAGCAATCAGCCACAGCATTTT. Its translation: CASSLQSNQPQHF.

This clone was observed a few times. The CDR3 bases are TGCGCCAGCAGCCAAGATCCTCGGGCTGACAATGAGCAGTTCTTC. Protein product: CASSQDPRADNEQFF. The chain uses TRBV4-1 and TRBJ2-1; no clear D. CDR3 length: 15 residues. V lost 0 bases, J lost 5 bases, and 11 bases lay in between. Germline V CDR1 and CDR2: MGHRA, YSYEKL.

The J gene is TRBJ2-3, the V gene TRBV29-1; 7 bases align to TRBD2. The CDR3 runs to 14 residues. Germline values: CDR1 SQVTM, CDR2 ANQGSEA. The V gene end was trimmed by 6 bases and the J gene end by 2 bases; junction bases not matched to a gene: 8. The CDR3 region is CSVDGLGITDTQYF. The CDR3 nucleotides are TGCAGCGTCGACGGACTAGGGATCACAGATACGCAGTATTTT.

This clone was counted ten times or more. The CDR3 DNA sequence: TGTGCCAGCAGCTTTCGGTTCCCGGGAGCTTATGGCTACACCTTC. It specifies CASSFRFPGAYGYTF. The chain combines TRBV5-8 with TRBJ1-2; D gene unclear. Trimming left V 2 bases short and J 5 bases short, with 16 bases between. Germline V gene data show CDR1 as SGHTS and CDR2 as YDEGEE. CDR3 size: 15 residues.

This clone was counted ten times or more. This chain links TRBV20-1 with TRBJ2-3; 9 bases map to TRBD1. Trimming took 1 base from V and 2 from J; bases not matched to a gene: 4. The CDR3 extends over 15 amino acids. CDR1 and CDR2 (germline): DFQATT, SNEGSKA (reference sequence). CDR3 in DNA: TGCAGTGCTAGAGTCGGGACAGGGATCACAGATACGCAGTATTTT. The encoded protein is CSARVGTGITDTQYF.

This clone occurred a few times. The CDR3 DNA is TGTGCCAGCAGTTCCACCGACAGGGTTATTTCCCACGAGCAGTACTTC. Its translation: CASSSTDRVISHEQYF. V is TRBV6-5 and J is TRBJ2-7; 7 nucleotides match TRBD1. Trimming took 4 bases from V and 5 from J; bases not matched to a gene: 14. The germline V gene encodes CDR1 MNHEY and CDR2 SVGAGI. The CDR3 is 16 amino acids.

This clone has at least ten counts. V is TRBV19 and J is TRBJ1-2; no clear D. CDR3 length: 14 amino acids. Trimming left V 7 bases short and J 1 base short, with 13 bases between. The germline CDR1 and CDR2 sequences are LNHDA and SQIVND (reference sequence). The CDR3 nucleotides are TGTGCCAGTATCGAGTCCGGGTTTAACTATGGCTACACCTTC. Translating it yields CASIESGFNYGYTF.

The genes are TRBV20-1 and TRBJ2-7; tentatively, D is TRBD1 or TRBD2 (5 bases each). Trimming stripped 0 bases from V and 5 bases from J, with 11 bases between. The CDR3 loop spans 13 amino acids. The germline V gene encodes CDR1 DFQATT and CDR2 SNEGSKA (reference sequence). The CDR3 coding sequence is TGCAGTGCTAGAGATGGGAGAGGGGACGAGCAGTACTTC. Its protein product is CSARDGRGDEQYF.

The rearrangement uses TRBV7-3 and TRBJ2-6; D uncertain. The germline V gene encodes CDR1 SGHTA and CDR2 FQGTGA. This CDR3 region has 17 residues. The V end was cut by 0 bases, the J end by 0 bases, with 9 bases between. Written as DNA, the CDR3 is TGTGCCAGCAGCTTAACGTGCCCTAACTCTGGGGCCAACGTCCTGACTTTC. Translating gives CASSLTCPNSGANVLTF.

The chain uses TRBV30 and TRBJ2-1, with D tentatively TRBD1 or TRBD2 (5 bases each). This CDR3 has 13 residues. The ends were cut back, 5 bases at V and 8 bases at J, with 16 bases in the middle. Germline assignment: CDR1 GTSNPN and CDR2 SVGIG (reference sequence). The CDR3 is CAWVSGARDEQFF. In nucleotides, the CDR3 is TGTGCCTGGGTCAGCGGTGCCAGGGATGAGCAGTTCTTC. The whole variable domain, remainder taken from reference TRBV30 and TRBJ2-1, is SQTIHQWPATLVQPVGSPLSLECTVEGTSNPNLYWYRQAAGRGLQLLFYSVGIGQISSEVPQNLSASRPQDRQFILSSKKLLLSDSGFYLCAWVSGARDEQFFGPGTRLTVL.

This clone has a count of ten or more. The chain links TRBV2 to TRBJ2-1; D remains unclear. V lost 2 bases and J lost 0, with 8 bases in between. CDR1 and CDR2 from the germline V gene are SNHLY and FYNNEI. CDR3 length equals 15 residues. In DNA form, the CDR3 reads TGTGCCAGCAGTGAACCCGGGTCCTCCTACAATGAGCAGTTCTTC. Encoded protein: CASSEPGSSYNEQFF.

This clone was detected many times. This chain joins TRBV20-1 and TRBJ2-5, with a possible D match to TRBD2 (6 bases). The CDR3 covers 13 residues. V lost 6 bases and J 5 bases, leaving 16 bases between the germline ends. In germline, CDR1 is DFQATT, CDR2 SNEGSKA (reference sequence). CDR3 protein: CSATSPRGETQYF. In DNA, the CDR3 is TGCAGTGCCACAAGCCCCCGGGGGGAGACCCAGTACTTC.

This clone was seen repeatedly, ten times or more. This sequence joins TRBV5-5 and TRBJ1-5, with D maybe TRBD1 (6 bases). Looked up from germline, CDR1 is SGHKS and CDR2 is YYEKEE (reference sequence). V was shortened by 4 bases and J by 0 bases, with 11 bases between the two germline ends. The CDR3 has 15 residues. CDR3 residues: CASSDRPYSNQPQHF. CDR3 nucleotide sequence: TGTGCCAGCAGCGACAGGCCCTATAGCAATCAGCCCCAGCATTTT.

This clone occurred many times. The chain links TRBV14 to TRBJ2-7; the D is unclear. The germline V gene has CDR1 SGHDN and CDR2 FVKESK. Trimming took off 1 base at V and 6 bases at J, with 10 bases between the two ends. This CDR3 has 13 amino acids. CDR3 nucleotides: TGTGCCAGCAGCCAAGTAGGCTGGGGCGAGCAGTACTTC. Protein product: CASSQVGWGEQYF.

Worth noting for this clone: This could be a read error, since a much larger clone is one nucleotide away. The chain employs TRBV12-5 and TRBJ2-6; D is possibly TRBD1 or TRBD2 (5 bases each). V was clipped by 1 base and J by 3 bases, with 13 bases between them. This CDR3 has 17 residues. Germline V lookup: CDR1 LGHNT, CDR2 FRNRAP. This CDR3 is CASGLGPRGHGANVLTF. CDR3 nucleotides: TGTGCTAGTGGTTTGGGACCGAGGGGCCATGGGGCCAACGTCCTGACTTTC. Full variable domain (missing parts from reference TRBV12-5 and TRBJ2-6): DARVTQTPRHKVTEMGQEVTMRCQPILGHNTVFWYRQTMMQGLELLAYFRNRAPLDDSGMPKDRFSAEMPDATLATLKIQPSEPRDSAVYFCASGLGPRGHGANVLTFGAGSRLTVL.

This clone was seen many times. In the same sample, other DNA sequences code for this CDR3. The chain links TRBV2 to TRBJ2-1, with D perhaps TRBD2 (6 bases). CDR3 length equals 16 residues. CDR1 is SNHLY and CDR2 is FYNNEI in the germline V gene. V was pared by 6 bases and J by 0 bases, with 15 bases between. DNA of the CDR3: TGTGCCAGCAGGGGGGTTAGCGGAAGCTCCTACAATGAGCAGTTCTTC. It codes for CASRGVSGSSYNEQFF.

There are a few counts of this clone. Mismatch with germline at one junction end may stem from a read error. This sample includes further DNA sequences coding for the same CDR3. V usage is TRBV27 and J usage is TRBJ2-1; no reliable D call. CDR1 MNHEY and CDR2 SMNVEV come from the germline V gene (reference sequence). The CDR3 extends over 14 amino acids. The CDR3 DNA sequence: TGTGCCAGCACCCTGTCTGGAACCTACAATGAACAGTTTTTC. It encodes CASTLSGTYNEQFF.

This clone showed up just a few times. A single base separates this from a much larger clone, so it may be a read error. This rearrangement joins TRBV2 to TRBJ1-5, with 10 positions matching TRBD1. Germline assignment: CDR1 SNHLY and CDR2 FYNNEI. The CDR3 spans 13 residues. V dropped 8 bases and J dropped 5; count of bases not matched to a gene: 3. In nucleotides, the CDR3 is TGTGCCAGCGGGGGGACAGGGGATCAGCCCCAGCATTTT. It specifies CASGGTGDQPQHF.

Comments on this clone: Sequence at one end of the junction differs from germline and may be a read error. The chain couples TRBV7-3 to TRBJ2-2; D is possibly TRBD1 (6 bases). The germline gives CDR1 SGHTA, CDR2 FQGTGA. The CDR3 runs to 17 residues. The CDR3 is CASGLEARTVDTGELFF. The DNA for the CDR3 is TGTGCCAGCGGCTTAGAGGCCCGGACAGTGGACACCGGGGAGCTGTTTTTT.

For the CDR3, the DNA is TGTGCCAGCGGCCGGGACAGGTCGATCTATGAGCAGTTCTTC. Its protein product is CASGRDRSIYEQFF. The chain recombines TRBV9 with TRBJ2-1, with 8 bases aligning to TRBD1. Germline CDR1 SGDLS, CDR2 YYNGEE. J lost 8 bases, V lost 7 bases, and 11 bases had no gene match. The CDR3 has 14 residues.

This clone was observed many times. The CDR3 DNA follows: TGTGCCAGTCCCCGGGGAGGATCTAGTTATAGCAATCAGCCCCAGCATTTT. As protein: CASPRGGSSYSNQPQHF. The chain is built from TRBV19 and TRBJ1-5; D remains unclear. The CDR3 totals 17 residues. Germline lookup yields CDR1 LNHDA and CDR2 SQIVND (reference sequence). V lost 8 bases to trimming and J lost 0 bases, with 20 bases between them.

This clone is termed medium-sized. V usage is TRBV6-5 and J usage is TRBJ2-1; D unresolved. V lost 2 bases and J lost 0, with 17 bases in between. From germline, CDR1 is MNHEY and CDR2 SVGAGI. The CDR3 loop spans 18 amino acids. The CDR3 region is CASSYNHVGLSSYNEQFF. CDR3 bases: TGTGCCAGCAGTTACAATCATGTGGGATTGAGCTCCTACAATGAGCAGTTCTTC.

As to this clone: A read error may be the cause here, since a much bigger clone is one base away. The CDR3 reads CASLWTSCRTGELFF. CDR3 DNA: TGTGCCAGTCTGTGGACTAGCTGTAGGACCGGGGAGCTGTTTTTT. The chain carries TRBV6-2 or TRBV6-3 and TRBJ2-2; 8 bases agree with TRBD2. Germline V lookup: CDR1 MNHEY, CDR2 SVGEGT. The V and J ends lost 9 bases and 5 bases, in that order; junction bases with no gene match: 11. The CDR3 consists of 15 residues.

This clone came up many times. Compared with germline, one end of the junction differs, possibly owing to a read error. V is TRBV7-7 and J is TRBJ2-1, with 7 bases fitting TRBD2. Germline assignment: CDR1 SSHAT and CDR2 FNYEAQ (reference sequence). CDR3 length: 15 amino acids. The CDR3, as DNA: TGTGCTAGCAGCTTAAATTTAGCCGGGGGGAATGAGCAGTTCTTC. This encodes CASSLNLAGGNEQFF.

This clone was counted at least ten times. This chain links TRBV6-1 with TRBJ2-2, with D perhaps assigned TRBD1 or TRBD2 (5 bases each). Germline V gene lookup returns CDR1 MNHNS and CDR2 SASEGT. The CDR3 runs to 12 residues. Trimming left V 10 bases short and J 5 bases short, with 11 bases between. CDR3 region: CATTRGTGELFF. The CDR3 DNA is TGTGCCACTACGAGGGGAACCGGGGAGCTGTTTTTT.

The sample holds many counts of this clone. This rearrangement joins TRBV12-3 or TRBV12-4 to TRBJ2-6, with a tentative D call TRBD1 (5 bases). Trimming cost V 2 bases and J 8 bases, with 10 bases left between them. The CDR3 runs 14 residues. CDR3 sequence reads: CASSLSQGSNVLTF. In DNA, the CDR3 is TGTGCCAGCAGTTTAAGTCAGGGCTCCAACGTCCTGACTTTC.